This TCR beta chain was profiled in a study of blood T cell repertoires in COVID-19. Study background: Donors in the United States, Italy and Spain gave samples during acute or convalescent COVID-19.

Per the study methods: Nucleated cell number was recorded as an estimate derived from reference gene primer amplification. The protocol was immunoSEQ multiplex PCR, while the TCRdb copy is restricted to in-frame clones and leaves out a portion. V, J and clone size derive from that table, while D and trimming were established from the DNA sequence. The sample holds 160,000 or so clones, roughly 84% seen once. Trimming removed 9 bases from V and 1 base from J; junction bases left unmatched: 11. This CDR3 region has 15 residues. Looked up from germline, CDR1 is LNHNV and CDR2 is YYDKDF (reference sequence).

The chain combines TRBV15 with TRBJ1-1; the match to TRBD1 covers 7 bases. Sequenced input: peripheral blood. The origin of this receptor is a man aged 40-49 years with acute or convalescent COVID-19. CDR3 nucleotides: TGTGCCACTCACCCCTTCAGGGGGGCGAACACTGAAGCTTTCTTT. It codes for CATHPFRGANTEAFF.